The text below deals with one T cell receptor beta chain. This sample is drawn from a study of blood T cell repertoires in COVID-19. For the study at large: Italy, Spain and the United States were the sources of the convalescent and acute COVID-19 samples. The cDNA or gDNA used as material had been derived from T cells, B-cell-depleted T cells, or PBMCs.

Original analysis: Amplified reference gene primers provided the basis for estimating nucleated cell counts. Assay: immunoSEQ multiplex PCR; the TCRdb copy retains only in-frame clones and omits some. V and J calls plus clone size are reproduced from that table; the DNA served to infer D and trimming. The sample includes about 160,000 clones, roughly four fifths seen only once; the top ten take 8% to 13%. The CDR3 is 15 amino acids. Trimming took 0 bases from V and 8 from J, leaving 13 bases between them. Germline lookup yields CDR1 LGHDT and CDR2 YNNKEL (reference sequence). This clonotype originated in a man aged 55-75 years with active or convalescent COVID-19. The sample comprised peripheral blood. The V and J genes are TRBV3-1 (or the pseudogene TRBV3-2) and TRBJ1-4; the D is unclear. CDR3 residues: CASSQDFGPGEKLFF. The CDR3 DNA reads as TGTGCCAGCAGCCAAGATTTTGGGCCCGGCGAAAAACTGTTTTTT.